A selection of T cell receptor beta chains follows, all from one sample in a study of control samples from healthy donors and cancer patients. The protocol was immunoSEQ multiplex PCR, while the TCRdb copy is restricted to in-frame clones and leaves out a portion. This table holds fewer than 500,000 clones, approximately 92% found once. What was sequenced was PBMCs. All receptors come from a man aged 35 to 55 with head and neck cancer. Both conserved end residues are part of each CDR3. A D gene is named only where the DNA matches it firmly. A clone size is listed for some rows: how often the clone was seen (once, few, many), or a class if it is expanded.

TRBV12-3/TRBV12-4,-,TRBJ2-5,-,CASSLLETQYF,TGTGCCAGCAGTCTGTTGGAGACCCAGTACTTC
TRBV5-6,-,TRBJ2-6,-,CASSLYGQIYSGANVLTF,TGTGCCAGCAGCTTGTATGGACAGATCTACTCTGGGGCCAACGTCCTGACTTTC
TRBV28,-,TRBJ2-5,-,CASSPRLDKETQYF,TGTGCCAGCAGTCCTCGACTAGATAAAGAGACCCAGTACTTC
TRBV29-1,-,TRBJ2-5,-,CSLQGGLAGTQETQYF,TGCAGCCTCCAGGGGGGCCTCGCGGGGACCCAAGAGACCCAGTACTTC
TRBV9,TRBD1,TRBJ1-4,-,CASRGTGINEKLFF,TGTGCCAGCAGGGGGACAGGGATTAATGAAAAACTGTTTTTT
TRBV5-4,TRBD1,TRBJ1-1,-,CASSLYAPQGGTEAFF,TGTGCCAGCAGCTTGTACGCTCCACAGGGGGGGACTGAAGCTTTCTTT
TRBV4-2,TRBD2,TRBJ2-2,-,CASSQGLAVYTGELFF,TGTGCCAGCAGCCAAGGACTAGCAGTCTACACCGGGGAGCTGTTTTTT
TRBV27,-,TRBJ2-1,-,CASSPQIGRWVEQFF,TGTGCCAGCAGTCCGCAGATAGGACGGTGGGTTGAGCAGTTCTTC
TRBV28,-,TRBJ2-7,-,CASSFRPTYPYEQYF,TGTGCCAGCAGTTTTCGTCCGACGTACCCCTACGAGCAGTACTTC
TRBV28,TRBD2,TRBJ2-1,-,CASTGTSGKYNEQFF,TGTGCCAGCACCGGGACTAGCGGAAAATACAATGAGCAGTTCTTC
TRBV12-3/TRBV12-4,TRBD2,TRBJ2-1,-,CASTPGGWNEQFF,TGTGCCAGCACCCCGGGGGGGTGGAATGAGCAGTTCTTC
TRBV19,TRBD2,TRBJ2-7,-,CASSISTSGSIYEQYF,TGTGCCAGTAGTATAAGTACTAGCGGGAGCATTTACGAGCAGTACTTC
TRBV7-9,-,TRBJ1-6,-,CASSPTRDTRGANNSPLHF,TGTGCCAGCAGCCCCACCCGGGACACCAGAGGGGCTAATAATTCACCCCTCCACTTT
TRBV10-3,-,TRBJ2-1,-,CAIRKTILGDNEQFF,TGTGCCATCAGGAAGACCATACTAGGGGACAATGAGCAGTTCTTC
TRBV7-2,-,TRBJ1-2,-,CASGGWTVSYGYTF,TGTGCCAGCGGCGGGTGGACCGTGAGCTATGGCTACACCTTC
TRBV11-1,TRBD1,TRBJ1-2,-,CASSAYGQGADGYTF,TGTGCCAGCAGCGCGTACGGGCAGGGGGCGGATGGCTACACCTTC
TRBV11-3,-,TRBJ2-3,-,CASSPGLGGDTQYF,TGTGCCAGCAGCCCCGGACTCGGAGGAGATACGCAGTATTTT
TRBV6-5,-,TRBJ2-3,-,CASSYSGSGSTDTQYF,TGTGCCAGCAGTTACTCGGGTTCGGGGAGCACAGATACGCAGTATTTT
TRBV30,-,TRBJ2-3,-,CAWSGTTDTQYF,TGTGCCTGGAGTGGGACAACAGATACGCAGTATTTT
TRBV10-3,TRBD1,TRBJ2-1,-,CATGQGSYEQFF,TGTGCCACGGGACAGGGAAGCTATGAGCAGTTCTTC
TRBV6-6,-,TRBJ2-7,-,CASSLDVGGADEQYF,TGTGCCAGCAGCCTCGACGTTGGGGGGGCCGACGAGCAGTACTTC
TRBV6-1,TRBD1,TRBJ1-2,-,CASSGEVTGVLYGYTF,TGTGCCAGCAGTGGCGAGGTGACAGGGGTCCTCTATGGCTACACCTTC
TRBV5-6,-,TRBJ2-5,-,CASSQLARETQYF,TGTGCCAGCAGCCAATTGGCTAGGGAGACCCAGTACTTC
TRBV6-1,TRBD1,TRBJ1-2,-,CASSANRDRGSSNYGYTF,TGTGCCAGCAGTGCGAACCGGGACAGGGGATCTTCGAACTATGGCTACACCTTC
TRBV25-1,TRBD1,TRBJ1-5,few,CASSDTGENQPQHF,TGTGCCAGCAGTGATACAGGGGAAAATCAGCCCCAGCATTTT
TRBV9,-,TRBJ2-2,once,CASSVEGAGTGELFF,TGTGCCAGCAGCGTAGAAGGGGCGGGCACCGGGGAGCTGTTTTTT
TRBV18,-,TRBJ1-3,-,CASSPTNSGNTIYF,TGTGCCAGCTCCCCCACAAACTCTGGAAACACCATATATTTT
TRBV28,-,TRBJ2-3,-,CASSLWGDTQYF,TGTGCCAGCAGTTTGTGGGGAGATACGCAGTATTTT
TRBV6-6,TRBD1,TRBJ2-7,-,CASTLNGDRALGEQYF,TGTGCCAGCACCCTAAATGGGGACAGGGCATTGGGCGAGCAGTACTTC
TRBV7-8,-,TRBJ1-1,-,CASSLNFGRAMNTEAFF,TGTGCCAGCAGCTTAAATTTCGGCAGGGCCATGAACACTGAAGCTTTCTTT
TRBV7-8,TRBD1,TRBJ1-2,-,CASSLLIEGARYGYTF,TGTGCCAGCAGCTTATTAATCGAGGGGGCGCGATATGGCTACACCTTC
TRBV7-7,-,TRBJ2-7,-,CASSLAQGNSYEQYF,TGTGCTAGCAGCTTAGCCCAGGGGAATTCGTACGAGCAGTACTTC
TRBV28,-,TRBJ1-5,-,CASSLRANSNQPQHF,TGTGCCAGCAGTTTAAGGGCTAATAGCAATCAGCCCCAGCATTTT
TRBV4-1,TRBD2,TRBJ2-1,-,CASSQERLAGGNEQFF,TGCGCCAGCAGCCAAGAAAGACTAGCGGGGGGCAATGAGCAGTTCTTC
TRBV7-8,-,TRBJ1-2,-,CASSLERQSYGYTF,TGTGCCAGCAGCTTAGAAAGACAGAGCTATGGCTACACCTTC
TRBV18,-,TRBJ2-1,-,CASSHSGTDKVQFF,TGTGCCAGCTCACATTCCGGGACCGATAAAGTCCAGTTCTTC
TRBV19,-,TRBJ1-5,-,CASTQGGNQPQHF,TGTGCCAGTACCCAGGGTGGCAATCAGCCCCAGCATTTT
TRBV7-3,-,TRBJ2-2,-,CASSFASSTYTGELFF,TGTGCCAGCAGCTTTGCTAGCAGCACTTATACCGGGGAGCTGTTTTTT
TRBV5-1,-,TRBJ2-2,-,CASSEEGVRLNTGELFF,TGCGCCAGCAGCGAAGAAGGGGTCCGCCTTAACACCGGGGAGCTGTTTTTT
TRBV9,TRBD1,TRBJ1-5,-,CASSPDRGPLNQPQHF,TGTGCCAGCAGCCCCGACAGGGGGCCTCTCAATCAGCCCCAGCATTTT
TRBV6-2/TRBV6-3,-,TRBJ2-5,-,CASSQGGTQYF,TGTGCCAGCAGCCAGGGGGGGACCCAGTACTTC
TRBV6-6,-,TRBJ2-6,-,CASTRLVSPGANVLTF,TGTGCCAGCACTAGACTCGTTAGCCCTGGGGCCAACGTCCTGACTTTC
TRBV3-1/TRBV3-2,TRBD1,TRBJ2-7,-,CASSPLTGEDEQYF,TGTGCCAGCAGCCCGCTGACAGGGGAGGACGAGCAGTACTTC
TRBV4-2,-,TRBJ1-1,-,CASSQDGERLNTEAFF,TGTGCCAGCAGCCAAGATGGGGAACGGTTGAACACTGAAGCTTTCTTT
TRBV30,-,TRBJ1-1,-,CAWRETGANTEAFF,TGTGCCTGGAGGGAGACAGGCGCGAACACTGAAGCTTTCTTT
TRBV24-1,-,TRBJ2-1,-,CATSDLRASSYNEQFF,TGTGCCACCAGTGATTTGCGGGCCAGCTCCTACAATGAGCAGTTCTTC